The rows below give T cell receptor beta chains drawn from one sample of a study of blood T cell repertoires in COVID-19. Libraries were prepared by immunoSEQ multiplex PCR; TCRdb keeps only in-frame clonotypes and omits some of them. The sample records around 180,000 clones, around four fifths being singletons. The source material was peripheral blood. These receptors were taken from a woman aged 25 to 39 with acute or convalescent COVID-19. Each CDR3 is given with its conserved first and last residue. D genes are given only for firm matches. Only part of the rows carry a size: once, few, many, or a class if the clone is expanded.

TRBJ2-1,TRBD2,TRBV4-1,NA,CASSPWGGSNEQFF,TGCGCCAGCAGCCCCTGGGGGGGGTCTAATGAGCAGTTCTTC
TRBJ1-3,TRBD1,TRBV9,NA,CASSFTTGDSGNTIYF,TGTGCCAGCAGCTTTACGACAGGGGACTCTGGAAACACCATATATTTT
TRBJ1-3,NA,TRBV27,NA,CASSLTGTNSGNTIYF,TGTGCCAGCAGTTTAACAGGGACAAACTCTGGAAACACCATATATTTT
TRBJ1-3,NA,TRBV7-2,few,CASSLARDRSASGNTIYF,TGTGCCAGCAGCTTAGCCCGAGACAGGTCCGCCTCTGGAAACACCATATATTTT
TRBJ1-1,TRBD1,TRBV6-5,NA,CASNRDRASEAFF,TGTGCCAGCAACCGGGACAGGGCTTCTGAAGCTTTCTTT
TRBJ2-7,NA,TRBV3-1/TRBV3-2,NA,CASSHRRDEQYF,TGTGCCAGCAGCCACCGGAGGGACGAGCAGTACTTC
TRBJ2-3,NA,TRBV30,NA,CAWTYRATDTQYF,TGTGCCTGGACCTACAGAGCCACAGATACGCAGTATTTT
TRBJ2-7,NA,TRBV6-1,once,CASSEYEAERQYF,TGTGCCAGCAGTGAATATGAGGCAGAAAGGCAGTACTTC
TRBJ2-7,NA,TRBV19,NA,CASSPVAVSYYEQYF,TGTGCCAGTAGTCCAGTAGCGGTATCTTATTACGAGCAGTACTTC
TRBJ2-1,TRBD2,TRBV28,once,CASKPGLAGGEQFF,TGTGCCAGCAAACCGGGACTAGCCGGGGGTGAGCAGTTCTTC
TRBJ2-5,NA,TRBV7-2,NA,CASSKNRYQETQYF,TGTGCCAGCAGCAAAAACAGGTACCAAGAGACCCAGTACTTC
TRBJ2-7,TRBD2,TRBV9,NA,CASSVGLAGYEQYF,TGTGCCAGCAGCGTAGGGCTAGCGGGTTACGAGCAGTACTTC
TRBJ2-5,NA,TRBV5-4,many,CASSGRGSETQYF,TGTGCCAGCAGCGGGCGGGGATCGGAGACCCAGTACTTC
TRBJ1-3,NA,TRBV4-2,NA,CASSQVEGAGNTIYF,TGTGCCAGCAGCCAAGTAGAAGGGGCTGGAAACACCATATATTTT
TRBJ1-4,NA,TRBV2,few,CASKEAGEKLFF,TGTGCCAGCAAAGAGGCTGGAGAAAAACTGTTTTTT
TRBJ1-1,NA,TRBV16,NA,CASSQLTAFTEAFF,TGTGCCAGCAGCCAATTAACAGCCTTCACTGAAGCTTTCTTT
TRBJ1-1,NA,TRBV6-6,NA,CASILQGNTEAFF,TGTGCCAGCATTCTACAGGGGAACACTGAAGCTTTCTTT
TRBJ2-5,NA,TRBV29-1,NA,CSGGRGETQYF,TGCAGCGGTGGAAGGGGTGAGACCCAGTACTTC
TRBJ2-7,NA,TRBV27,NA,CASSLAGRGTHEQYF,TGTGCCAGCAGTTTAGCTGGGCGGGGCACCCACGAGCAGTACTTC
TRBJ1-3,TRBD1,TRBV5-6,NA,CASSFPGGAGNTIYF,TGTGCCAGCAGCTTTCCAGGGGGAGCTGGAAACACCATATATTTT
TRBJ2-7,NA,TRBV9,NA,CASSRTTGPYEQYF,TGTGCCAGCAGCCGGACTACCGGACCCTACGAGCAGTACTTC
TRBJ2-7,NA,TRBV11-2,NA,CASSSLSVIYEQYF,TGTGCCAGCAGCTCCCTTTCGGTTATCTACGAGCAGTACTTC
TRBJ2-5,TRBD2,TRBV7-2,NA,CASSLSSGRGGETQYF,TGTGCCAGCAGCCTAAGTAGCGGGAGAGGAGGAGAGACCCAGTACTTC
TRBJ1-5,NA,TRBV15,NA,CATSRVFSARSQPQHF,TGTGCCACCAGCAGAGTTTTCTCAGCTAGGAGTCAGCCCCAGCATTTT
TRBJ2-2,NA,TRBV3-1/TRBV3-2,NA,CASSQEWHGELFF,TGTGCCAGCAGCCAAGAATGGCACGGGGAGCTGTTTTTT
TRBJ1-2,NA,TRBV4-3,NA,CASSQDQRAAGGYTF,TGCGCCAGCAGCCAAGATCAGAGGGCGGCTGGGGGCTACACCTTC
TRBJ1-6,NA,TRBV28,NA,CASSLRLGRTDNSPLHF,TGTGCCAGCAGCCTTCGCCTGGGCCGTACCGATAATTCACCCCTCCACTTT
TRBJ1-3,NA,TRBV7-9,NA,CASSLAVANTIYF,TGTGCCAGCAGCTTAGCTGTGGCAAACACCATATATTTT
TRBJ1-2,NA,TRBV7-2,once,CASSPRMAGTNYGYTF,TGTGCCAGCAGCCCCAGGATGGCCGGGACTAACTATGGCTACACCTTC
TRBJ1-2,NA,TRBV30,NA,CAWSVSQGWGYTF,TGTGCCTGGAGTGTCAGCCAGGGATGGGGCTACACCTTC
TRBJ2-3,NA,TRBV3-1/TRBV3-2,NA,CASSLHSISGRTDTQYF,TGTGCCAGCAGCCTCCATAGCATTAGCGGAAGAACAGATACGCAGTATTTT
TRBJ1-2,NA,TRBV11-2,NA,CASSSQAGYGYTF,TGTGCCAGCAGCTCACAGGCGGGGTATGGCTACACCTTC
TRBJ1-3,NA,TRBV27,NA,CASKKQGSGNTIYF,TGTGCCAGCAAAAAACAGGGTTCTGGAAACACCATATATTTT